These T cell receptor beta chains were read from a single sample in a study of T-cell reconstitution after alpha-beta-depleted transplantation in children. TCRdb fed the PCR reads into MiXCR, producing one record per CDR3 protein. The top ten hold approximately 2.1% of the sample, which has hundreds of thousands of distinct CDR3 sequences, 10% to 15% seen once. Sequencing was performed on PBMCs, mostly from graft donor cells, taken 360 days after TCRalphabeta/CD19-depleted stem cell transplant. The receptor set was obtained from a male patient between 5 and 17 years old who had a stem cell transplant for acute myeloid leukemia, so the T cells may come from the graft donor. The CDR3 runs from the conserved cysteine through the conserved F or W. The D gene is left open where the match is weak. Clone size, where shown, is once, few, many, or a class for clones that have expanded.

d_gene	abundance	v_gene	j_gene	CDR3aa	CDR3nt
-	-	TRBV7-3	TRBJ2-2	CASSLSPTGPNTGELFF	TGTGCCAGCAGCTTAAGCCCCACAGGGCCAAACACCGGGGAGCTGTTTTTT
-	few	TRBV28	TRBJ2-7	CASNKWAEETYEQYF	TGTGCCAGCAACAAATGGGCGGAGGAAACTTACGAGCAGTACTTC
TRBD2	-	TRBV7-9	TRBJ2-2	CASSSNGTSVPGELFF	TGTGCCAGCAGCTCGAATGGGACTAGCGTGCCCGGGGAGCTGTTTTTT
TRBD1	-	TRBV7-9	TRBJ2-7	CASSLPGQGPSYEQYF	TGTGCCAGCAGCTTACCCGGACAGGGCCCTTCCTACGAGCAGTACTTC
-	few	TRBV28	TRBJ2-7	CASSLWGEVYEQYF	TGTGCCAGCAGTTTATGGGGGGAGGTCTACGAGCAGTACTTC
-	few	TRBV20-1	TRBJ1-4	CSARRGAGTNEKLFF	TGCAGTGCGAGGCGGGGGGCAGGAACTAATGAAAAACTGTTTTTT
-	few	TRBV19	TRBJ2-2	CASSIRQGNTGELFF	TGTGCCAGTAGTATCCGGCAGGGGAACACCGGGGAGCTGTTTTTT
TRBD2	-	TRBV4-3	TRBJ2-3	CASSQLGLAGDTDTQYF	TGCGCCAGCAGCCAACTTGGACTAGCGGGAGATACAGATACGCAGTATTTT
-	few	TRBV20-1	TRBJ2-3	CSGMRGDTQYF	TGCAGTGGTATGCGTGGAGATACGCAGTATTTT
-	many	TRBV28	TRBJ1-3	CASSRDSLSGNTIYF	TGTGCCAGCAGTCGCGACAGTCTCTCTGGAAACACCATATATTTT
TRBD1	once	TRBV29-1	TRBJ1-5	CSVVVTGGASQPQHF	TGCAGCGTTGTGGTCACAGGGGGCGCATCTCAGCCCCAGCATTTT
TRBD2	-	TRBV20-1	TRBJ2-5	CSASTSGAVETQYF	TGCAGTGCTTCGACTAGCGGCGCAGTAGAGACCCAGTACTTC
TRBD2	-	TRBV20-1	TRBJ2-7	CSARDTSGSTYEQYF	TGCAGTGCTAGAGATACTAGCGGGAGTACCTACGAGCAGTACTTC
-	few	TRBV29-1	TRBJ2-5	CSARLGGGQETQYF	TGCAGCGCCCGACTAGGGGGAGGCCAAGAGACCCAGTACTTC